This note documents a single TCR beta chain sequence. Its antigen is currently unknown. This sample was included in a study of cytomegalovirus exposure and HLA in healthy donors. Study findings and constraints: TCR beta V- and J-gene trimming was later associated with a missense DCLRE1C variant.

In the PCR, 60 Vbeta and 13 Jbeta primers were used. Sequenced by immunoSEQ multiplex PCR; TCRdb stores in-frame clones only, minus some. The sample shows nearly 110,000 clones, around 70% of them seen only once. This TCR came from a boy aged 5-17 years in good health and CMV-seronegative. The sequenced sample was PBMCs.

The CDR3 DNA follows: TGTGCCAGTAGTATACGACAGGCTAACTATGGCTACACCTTC. It codes for CASSIRQANYGYTF. This sequence joins TRBV19 and TRBJ1-2; a weak D match, TRBD1 (6 bases). Germline values: CDR1 LNHDA, CDR2 SQIVND (reference sequence). There are 14 residues in the CDR3. Trimming removed 2 bases from V and 0 bases from J, with 7 bases in between.